The 26 T cell receptor beta chains listed next were all sequenced from one sample in a study of T-cell reconstitution after alpha-beta-depleted transplantation in children. The TCRbeta library was prepared with unique molecular identifiers. TCRdb recomputed calls from the PCR reads with MiXCR, one row per CDR3 protein. The sample yields hundreds of thousands of distinct CDR3 sequences, about 7.3% seen once. These receptors' antigens are unknown. Study-level points and caveats: When one year had passed after transplant, most T-cell counts and diversity came from newly produced T cells.

The sequenced sample was peripheral blood, obtained 360 days after TCRalphabeta/CD19-depleted stem cell transplant. Receptors originate from a female patient aged 2-9 years who had a stem cell transplant for Fanconi anemia, so the T cells may come from the graft donor.

In its sample, this clonotype was seen a few times. The junction departs from the called germline gene at one end, perhaps through a read error. The chain couples TRBV19 to TRBJ2-2, with no clear D. From germline, CDR1 is LNHDA and CDR2 SQIVND (reference sequence). This CDR3 is 12 amino acids long. DNA for the CDR3: TGTGCCAGTAGTCTAGAGTCCGGGGAGCTGTTTTTT. Its translation: CASSLESGELFF.

This clonotype has a handful of counts. Its ends do not fully match the called genes, so a read error is possible. The chain uses TRBV20-1 and TRBJ2-5; 11 bases align to TRBD2. Germline V CDR1 and CDR2: DFQATT, SNEGSKA (reference sequence). The CDR3 runs 18 residues. The CDR3 DNA follows: TGCAGTGCGAGAGGCGTTAGCGGGGGGGCCGGTCTTAGTGAGACCCAGTACTTC. This encodes CSARGVSGGAGLSETQYF.

This clonotype was observed many times. This chain links TRBV12-3 or TRBV12-4 with TRBJ2-1, with D tentatively TRBD1 or TRBD2 (6 bases each). The CDR3 is 16 amino acids. Trimming removed 7 bases at V and 4 bases at J, with 20 bases between. The CDR3 sequence is CASIQRGVKVYNEQFF. In DNA form, the CDR3 reads TGTGCCAGCATTCAAAGGGGGGTAAAAGTTTACAATGAGCAGTTCTTC.

The table lists this clonotype with many counts. The gene calls are TRBV5-1 and TRBJ2-5; D perhaps matches TRBD1 (6 bases). The CDR3 has 14 amino acids. The germline gives CDR1 SGHRS, CDR2 YFSETQ. Trimming cost V 3 bases and J 9 bases, with 18 bases left between them. The CDR3 bases are TGCGCCAGCAGCTCCCTCAGGGACATGGAGGCCCAGTACTTC. Translating gives CASSSLRDMEAQYF. Combining the CDR3 with reference TRBV5-1 and TRBJ2-5 gives the whole variable domain KAGVTQTPRYLIKTRGQQVTLSCSPISGHRSVSWYQQTPGQGLQFLFEYFSETQRNKGNFPGRFSGRQFSNSRSEMNVSTLELGDSALYLCASSSLRDMEAQYFGPGTRLLVL.

This clonotype was observed at least ten times. DNA for the CDR3: TGCGCCAGCAGCTTGGGCACAGGGGCGGAAGGCTACACCTTC. Protein sequence: CASSLGTGAEGYTF. V and J are TRBV5-1 and TRBJ1-2; 7 bases map to TRBD1. V was pared by 0 bases and J by 8 bases, with 7 bases of the junction left unmatched. Per the germline V gene, CDR1 is SGHRS and CDR2 is YFSETQ. The CDR3 length is 14 residues.

This clonotype was seen more than once but under ten times. The final CDR3 position lacks the conserved phenylalanine or tryptophan, pointing to a likely read error. Because the CDR3's place on the DNA is in doubt, the DNA is left out and the CDR3 is given as listed by TCRdb. This chain joins TRBV28 and TRBJ2-7; the table names TRBD1, a call not compared with the DNA. Germline CDR1 and CDR2: MDHEN and SYDVKM. The CDR3 has 8 residues if both end residues are counted. The CDR3 spells CARLPGRL.

The chain joins TRBV29-1 to TRBJ1-1; the D gene is possibly TRBD1 (5 bases). V was clipped by 6 bases and J by 4 bases, with 15 bases between them. Germline V gives CDR1 SQVTM, CDR2 ANQGSEA. The CDR3 runs 13 residues. In nucleotides, the CDR3 is TGCAGCGTCTCCGAGGCCCAGGGCACTGAAGCTTTCTTT. It is translated as CSVSEAQGTEAFF.

This rearrangement joins TRBV6-1 to TRBJ2-7, with D possibly matching TRBD1 (5 bases). The V and J ends lost 6 bases and 4 bases respectively, with 16 bases between them. The germline gives CDR1 MNHNS, CDR2 SASEGT. This CDR3 is 14 amino acids long. The DNA of the CDR3 is TGTGCCAGCAGCCTTTCCCGACAGTTATACGAGCAGTACTTC. Translated, it gives CASSLSRQLYEQYF.

The table lists this clonotype with many counts. This rearrangement joins TRBV28 to TRBJ1-1; no firm D call. The CDR3 is 15 amino acids. Germline V lookup: CDR1 MDHEN, CDR2 SYDVKM. Trimming cost V 2 bases and J 0 bases, with 10 bases left between them. Here the CDR3 reads CASSLELGMNTEAFF. CDR3 bases: TGTGCCAGCAGTTTAGAGTTAGGGATGAACACTGAAGCTTTCTTT.

This clonotype was detected many times. The CDR3 reads CASSHTSGSRNEQYF. The CDR3 region has the DNA TGTGCCAGCAGCCATACTAGCGGGAGTAGGAACGAGCAGTACTTC. The chain links TRBV3-1 to TRBJ2-7; 11 bases fit TRBD2. Trimming at V came to 3 bases and at J to 5 bases, leaving 6 bases not matched to a gene. This CDR3 comprises 15 residues. The germline V gene has CDR1 LGHDT and CDR2 YNNKEL (reference sequence).

This clonotype came up a few times. The genes are TRBV9 and TRBJ2-5; D possibly matches TRBD1 or TRBD2 (5 bases each). Germline V gene sequence: CDR1 SGDLS, CDR2 YYNGEE. Trimming pared 0 bases from V and 3 bases from J, leaving 6 bases between. The CDR3 runs to 13 residues. CDR3 residues: CASSVGGEETQYF. CDR3 coding DNA: TGTGCCAGCAGCGTAGGAGGGGAAGAGACCCAGTACTTC.

There are many counts of this clonotype. The CDR3 nucleotides are TGTGCCATCAGTGAGTCCGGGGGGACGGTGACCGGGGAGCTGTTTTTT. Its protein is CAISESGGTVTGELFF. This rearrangement joins TRBV10-3 to TRBJ2-2; TRBD2 matches 7 bases. V lost 0 bases and J lost 5; bases outside the gene matches: 6. The CDR3 covers 16 residues. Germline-derived CDR1 and CDR2 are ENHRY and SYGVKD.

This clonotype was seen many times. J is TRBJ1-1 and V is TRBV20-1; D remains ambiguous. CDR1 and CDR2 (germline): DFQATT, SNEGSKA (reference sequence). The length of the CDR3 is 11 residues. V was trimmed by 3 bases and J by 4 bases, leaving 6 bases between them. CDR3 nucleotides: TGCAGTGCTAGTCCAGGCACTGAAGCTTTCTTT. As protein: CSASPGTEAFF.

The chain recombines TRBV27 with TRBJ1-3, with no clear D. From germline, CDR1 is MNHEY and CDR2 SMNVEV (reference sequence). V was cut by 1 base and J by 0 bases, with 7 bases left in between. The CDR3 has 15 residues. The CDR3 spells CASSLYWDSGNTIYF. The CDR3, as DNA: TGTGCCAGCAGTTTATATTGGGACTCTGGAAACACCATATATTTT.

This clonotype has more than one count but fewer than ten. The chain is built from TRBV6-1 and TRBJ1-5; no reliable D call. Per the germline V gene, CDR1 is MNHNS and CDR2 is SASEGT. The CDR3 spans 16 residues. Trimming removed 4 bases at V and 0 bases at J, with 13 bases between. The CDR3 region is CASSVRPTLSNQPQHF. The CDR3 DNA is TGTGCCAGCAGTGTTCGGCCCACTCTTAGCAATCAGCCCCAGCATTTT.

Only a few counts were recorded for this clonotype. The J gene is TRBJ2-1, the V gene TRBV6-2 or TRBV6-3; maybe TRBD2 (5 bases). Looked up from germline, CDR1 is MNHEY and CDR2 is SVGEGT. This CDR3 spans 20 amino acids. V was trimmed by 4 bases and J by 0 bases, leaving 25 bases between them. The CDR3 DNA follows: TGTGCCAGCAGTTTTCTTTTGCCGGCGGACTCGTATAACTCCTACAATGAGCAGTTCTTC. Amino acid sequence: CASSFLLPADSYNSYNEQFF.

This clonotype was picked up many times. The chain couples TRBV12-3 or TRBV12-4 to TRBJ2-5, with no clear D. The germline V and J ends were trimmed by 3 bases and 1 base, with 6 bases remaining between them. The CDR3 consists of 13 residues. CDR3 coding DNA: TGTGCCAGCAGTTTTTTCCCCCAAGAGACCCAGTACTTC. This codes for CASSFFPQETQYF.

This clonotype was counted a few times. This chain uses TRBV6-1 with TRBJ2-3; 7 nucleotides match TRBD1. In germline, CDR1 is MNHNS, CDR2 SASEGT. The CDR3 is 14 amino acids. J was trimmed by 4 bases and V by 6 bases; bases with no gene match: 7. The CDR3 here is CASSKVGGSDTQYF. CDR3 in DNA: TGTGCCAGCAGCAAAGTAGGGGGCTCAGATACGCAGTATTTT.

The sample holds a few counts of this clonotype. This rearrangement joins TRBV2 to TRBJ2-2, with 14 bases that match TRBD2. After removal of 8 bases from V and 7 bases from J, the junction contained 0 bases not matched to a gene. Germline CDR1 is SNHLY and CDR2 is FYNNEI. This CDR3 is 13 amino acids long. CDR3 nucleotide sequence: TGTGCCAGCGGGACTAGCGGGGGCGGGGAGCTGTTTTTT. It yields the protein CASGTSGGGELFF.

This clonotype showed up just a few times. This chain joins TRBV5-1 and TRBJ2-1, with 16 bases lining up with TRBD2. Trimming removed 1 base from V and 4 bases from J; junction bases left unmatched: 2. The CDR3 consists of 17 residues. Germline V CDR1 and CDR2: SGHRS, YFSETQ. The CDR3 DNA reads as TGCGCCAGCAGCTTGCAGGGACTAGCGGGAGGGTACAATGAGCAGTTCTTC. It translates to CASSLQGLAGGYNEQFF.

Concerning this clonotype itself: A read error is possible here, since a much larger clone lies one base away. The chain recombines TRBV5-1 with TRBJ1-2; 9 bases line up with TRBD1. The CDR3 length is 13 residues. J gave up 3 bases and V 3 bases, and 0 bases lay outside the gene matches. Germline CDR1 reads SGHRS; CDR2 reads YFSETQ. The CDR3 bases are TGCGCCAGCAGCTGGGACAGGGACTATGGCTACACCTTC. Amino acids: CASSWDRDYGYTF.

The CDR3 spells CAISESVSLEQYV. The DNA for the CDR3 is TGTGCCATCAGTGAGTCGGTTTCCCTCGAGCAGTACGTC. The V call is TRBV10-3, the J call TRBJ2-7, with unresolved D. This CDR3 spans 13 amino acids. In germline, CDR1 is ENHRY, CDR2 SYGVKD. The V end lost 0 bases, the J end lost 6 bases, and 9 bases lay between the germline ends.

This clonotype was seen repeatedly, ten times or more. The V call is TRBV9, the J call TRBJ2-1; D is unresolved. Deletions cut 1 base from V and 7 bases from J, with 6 bases between. This CDR3 spans 12 amino acids. The V gene's germline CDR1 is SGDLS and CDR2 YYNGEE. The DNA of the CDR3 is TGTGCCAGCAGCGTACCCTCGAATGAGCAGTTCTTC. Its translation is CASSVPSNEQFF.

This clonotype has a count of ten or more. The chain employs TRBV15 and TRBJ2-1; no definite D call. This CDR3 region has 14 residues. Trimming removed 0 bases from V and 6 bases from J, with 9 bases in between. Germline V gene sequence: CDR1 LNHNV, CDR2 YYDKDF (reference sequence). The CDR3 DNA reads TGTGCCACCAGCAGAGATACCCGGATCAATGAGCAGTTCTTC. Protein sequence: CATSRDTRINEQFF.

Only a few counts were recorded for this clonotype. This rearrangement joins TRBV20-1 to TRBJ1-1; a possible D gene is TRBD1 (5 bases). Germline CDR1 DFQATT, CDR2 SNEGSKA (reference sequence). This CDR3 has 14 residues. Trimming stripped 3 bases from V and 0 bases from J, with 11 bases between. CDR3 sequence reads: CSASYTGMNTEAFF. The CDR3 coding sequence is TGCAGTGCTAGTTACACAGGAATGAACACTGAAGCTTTCTTT.

The chain uses TRBV7-9 and TRBJ2-7; D not certain. Germline V gene sequence: CDR1 SEHNR, CDR2 FQNEAQ (reference sequence). The CDR3 is 15 amino acids. The germline V and J ends were trimmed by 1 base and 3 bases, with 13 bases remaining between them. CDR3 in DNA: TGTGCCAGCAGCTTAGTGGGGAAGCGTTTCTACGAGCAGTACTTC. Translation gives CASSLVGKRFYEQYF. The entire variable domain, with the rest obtained from reference TRBV7-9 and TRBJ2-7, is as follows: DTGVSQNPRHKITKRGQNVTFRCDPISEHNRLYWYRQTLGQGPEFLTYFQNEAQLEKSRLLSDRFSAERPKGSFSTLEIQRTEQGDSAMYLCASSLVGKRFYEQYFGPGTRLTVT.